The clone carrying this T cell receptor beta chain appeared a few times. The data are from a study of shared clonotypes between healthy human individuals. Study-level background: Researchers drew samples from two women and a few men aged 18 to 49.

Germline CDR1 LNHDA, CDR2 SQIVND (reference sequence). The CDR3 sequence is 17 residues long. With 2 bases clipped from V and 6 bases from J, the junction kept 12 bases outside the gene matches. Unsorted PBMC samples were amplified in replicate PCRs containing around 300 ng DNA, 25,000 to 35,000 T cell genomes. Here immunoSEQ multiplex PCR was the method, and the copy in TCRdb shows in-frame clones only, minus some. The repertoire holds more than 450,000 clones, with approximately 85% as singletons. Sample: PBMCs. The V and J genes are TRBV19 and TRBJ2-1; 8 nucleotides line up with TRBD2. This sequence originates from a middle-aged woman in good health. Some clones in this sample may be carry-over from other donors' samples. The CDR3 DNA is TGTGCCAGTAGTATAACGGGCGGGCTAGCGGGCGTCAATGAGCAGTTCTTC. Its translation is CASSITGGLAGVNEQFF.